These T cell receptor beta chains were read from a single sample in a study of response to subunit inactivated influenza vaccine. TCRdb ran MiXCR on the RT-PCR reads and lists one entry per CDR3 protein. The sample has 250,000 to 350,000 distinct CDR3 sequences; 20% to 25% are singletons. The source was PBMCs from blood, collected less than 22 months after vaccination. The receptors here all came from a man aged 50-75 years who received an inactivated influenza vaccine. CDR3s include the opening cysteine and the closing phenylalanine or tryptophan. D genes are given only for firm matches. For some rows the clone size is stated as once, few or many, or as a class when expanded; others skip it.

j_call: TRBJ2-1; v_call: TRBV20-1; clone_size: -; d_call: TRBD1; cdr3_aa: CSARDLIPGQGYEQFF; cdr3_nt: TGCAGTGCTAGAGATCTCATCCCGGGACAGGGCTATGAGCAGTTCTTC
j_call: TRBJ1-2; v_call: TRBV5-1; clone_size: -; d_call: -; cdr3_aa: CASSLGPWTDFYGYTF; cdr3_nt: TGCGCCAGCAGCTTAGGGCCCTGGACAGATTTTTATGGCTACACCTTC
j_call: TRBJ2-1; v_call: TRBV7-2; clone_size: -; d_call: TRBD2; cdr3_aa: CASSGTGTKQFF; cdr3_nt: TGTGCCAGCAGTGGTACCGGGACTAAGCAGTTCTTC
j_call: TRBJ2-3; v_call: TRBV9; clone_size: few; d_call: -; cdr3_aa: CASSVGSAGTDTQYF; cdr3_nt: TGTGCCAGCAGCGTCGGTTCAGCCGGTACAGATACGCAGTATTTT
j_call: TRBJ2-7; v_call: TRBV28; clone_size: -; d_call: -; cdr3_aa: CASSLPSPRMLYEQYF; cdr3_nt: TGTGCCAGCAGTTTGCCCTCCCCTAGGATGCTCTACGAGCAGTACTTC
j_call: TRBJ2-7; v_call: TRBV19; clone_size: -; d_call: TRBD1; cdr3_aa: CASSTGGEQYF; cdr3_nt: TGTGCCAGTAGCACAGGGGGCGAGCAGTACTTC
j_call: TRBJ2-5; v_call: TRBV27; clone_size: -; d_call: -; cdr3_aa: CASRVVVRETQYF; cdr3_nt: TGTGCCAGCAGAGTAGTGGTCCGGGAGACCCAGTACTTC
j_call: TRBJ2-2; v_call: TRBV11-2; clone_size: few; d_call: -; cdr3_aa: CASSPTGKGTGELFF; cdr3_nt: TGTGCCAGCAGCCCTACAGGGAAGGGCACCGGGGAGCTGTTTTTT
j_call: TRBJ2-2; v_call: TRBV27; clone_size: few; d_call: TRBD1; cdr3_aa: CASSLLTPGQGLSNTGELFF; cdr3_nt: TGTGCCAGCAGTTTACTCACCCCGGGACAGGGGCTTTCGAACACCGGGGAGCTGTTTTTT
j_call: TRBJ2-3; v_call: TRBV18; clone_size: many; d_call: TRBD2; cdr3_aa: CASSLAGALTDTQYF; cdr3_nt: TGTGCCAGCTCACTAGCGGGGGCCCTCACAGATACGCAGTATTTT
j_call: TRBJ2-5; v_call: TRBV5-8; clone_size: few; d_call: -; cdr3_aa: CASSPDGTSQETQYF; cdr3_nt: TGTGCCAGCAGCCCCGACGGGACATCCCAAGAGACCCAGTACTTC
j_call: TRBJ1-2; v_call: TRBV29-1; clone_size: -; d_call: -; cdr3_aa: CSVESWGGNYGYTF; cdr3_nt: TGCAGCGTTGAAAGCTGGGGTGGTAACTATGGCTACACCTTC
j_call: TRBJ2-3; v_call: TRBV7-2; clone_size: -; d_call: TRBD2; cdr3_aa: CASSLARLADYTTGTDTQYF; cdr3_nt: TGTGCCAGCAGCTTAGCAAGGCTAGCGGATTACACGACTGGCACAGATACGCAGTATTTT
j_call: TRBJ2-1; v_call: TRBV28; clone_size: -; d_call: -; cdr3_aa: CASNPPRAAYNEQFF; cdr3_nt: TGTGCCAGCAACCCCCCCCGGGCAGCCTACAATGAGCAGTTCTTC
j_call: TRBJ1-4; v_call: TRBV20-1; clone_size: -; d_call: -; cdr3_aa: CSARDRSYGGEKLFF; cdr3_nt: TGCAGTGCTAGAGATCGCTCCTACGGAGGCGAAAAACTGTTTTTT
j_call: TRBJ2-7; v_call: TRBV6-2/TRBV6-3; clone_size: few; d_call: -; cdr3_aa: CASSSGPGQTISYEQYF; cdr3_nt: TGTGCCAGCAGTTCCGGACCGGGACAAACTATCTCCTACGAGCAGTACTTC
j_call: TRBJ1-1; v_call: TRBV4-3; clone_size: -; d_call: -; cdr3_aa: CASSLTTMNTEAFF; cdr3_nt: TGCGCCAGCAGCCTTACGACAATGAACACTGAAGCTTTCTTT
j_call: TRBJ1-2; v_call: TRBV29-1; clone_size: -; d_call: -; cdr3_aa: CSVDGTTNYGYTF; cdr3_nt: TGCAGCGTTGACGGGACAACTAACTATGGCTACACCTTC
j_call: TRBJ2-2; v_call: TRBV5-1; clone_size: few; d_call: -; cdr3_aa: CASSLGRVDHGELFF; cdr3_nt: TGCGCCAGCAGCTTGGGCAGGGTTGATCACGGGGAGCTGTTTTTT
j_call: TRBJ1-5; v_call: TRBV7-2; clone_size: -; d_call: -; cdr3_aa: CASSLVRGPQHF; cdr3_nt: TGTGCCAGCAGCTTAGTCAGGGGGCCCCAGCATTTT
j_call: TRBJ2-3; v_call: TRBV5-5; clone_size: -; d_call: -; cdr3_aa: CASSFPPVRSDTQYF; cdr3_nt: TGTGCCAGCAGCTTCCCCCCGGTGCGGTCAGATACGCAGTATTTT
j_call: TRBJ2-1; v_call: TRBV20-1; clone_size: -; d_call: TRBD1; cdr3_aa: CSVPSDRENEQFF; cdr3_nt: TGCAGTGTTCCGTCGGACAGGGAGAATGAGCAGTTCTTC
j_call: TRBJ1-3; v_call: TRBV19; clone_size: -; d_call: -; cdr3_aa: CASRDSGYSSGNTIYF; cdr3_nt: TGTGCCAGTAGAGATTCGGGTTACAGCTCTGGAAACACCATATATTTT
j_call: TRBJ2-5; v_call: TRBV28; clone_size: many; d_call: TRBD1; cdr3_aa: CASSSGQDLRTQYF; cdr3_nt: TGTGCCAGCAGTTCCGGACAGGATCTCCGGACCCAGTACTTC
j_call: TRBJ1-1; v_call: TRBV6-6; clone_size: many; d_call: -; cdr3_aa: CASSRRDTEAFF; cdr3_nt: TGTGCCAGCAGTCGGAGGGACACTGAAGCTTTCTTT
j_call: TRBJ1-4; v_call: TRBV5-1; clone_size: -; d_call: TRBD1; cdr3_aa: CASSRDRAISEKLFF; cdr3_nt: TGCGCCAGCAGCCGCGACAGGGCGATCAGTGAAAAACTGTTTTTT
j_call: TRBJ2-1; v_call: TRBV20-1; clone_size: few; d_call: -; cdr3_aa: CSARDIGISSYNEQFF; cdr3_nt: TGCAGTGCTAGAGATATCGGTATCAGCTCCTACAATGAGCAGTTCTTC
j_call: TRBJ2-3; v_call: TRBV10-3; clone_size: -; d_call: -; cdr3_aa: CAIRTVASSTDTQYF; cdr3_nt: TGTGCCATCAGGACAGTCGCCTCTAGCACAGATACGCAGTATTTT
j_call: TRBJ1-1; v_call: TRBV4-3; clone_size: few; d_call: -; cdr3_aa: CASSHSRKDTEAFF; cdr3_nt: TGCGCCAGCAGCCACTCACGTAAGGACACTGAAGCTTTCTTT
j_call: TRBJ2-3; v_call: TRBV5-1; clone_size: -; d_call: TRBD1; cdr3_aa: CASSFNVAGQGSDTQYF; cdr3_nt: TGCGCCAGCAGCTTTAACGTAGCCGGACAGGGCTCAGATACGCAGTATTTT
j_call: TRBJ1-1; v_call: TRBV7-9; clone_size: few; d_call: TRBD1; cdr3_aa: CASSLEGTGERQF; cdr3_nt: TGTGCCAGCAGCTTAGAAGGGACAGGGGAGAGACAATTT
j_call: TRBJ1-1; v_call: TRBV12-3/TRBV12-4; clone_size: few; d_call: -; cdr3_aa: CASSFAQLNTEAFF; cdr3_nt: TGTGCCAGCAGTTTCGCACAGTTGAACACTGAAGCTTTCTTT
j_call: TRBJ2-3; v_call: TRBV9; clone_size: -; d_call: -; cdr3_aa: CASSVEFLPDTQYF; cdr3_nt: TGTGCCAGCAGCGTAGAGTTCCTTCCCGATACGCAGTATTTT
j_call: TRBJ1-2; v_call: TRBV20-1; clone_size: -; d_call: -; cdr3_aa: CSASNTGIYGYTF; cdr3_nt: TGCAGTGCTAGTAACACAGGGATCTATGGCTACACCTTC
j_call: TRBJ2-7; v_call: TRBV25-1; clone_size: -; d_call: -; cdr3_aa: CASKKTEIDYEQYF; cdr3_nt: TGTGCCAGCAAAAAGACAGAAATAGATTACGAGCAGTACTTC
j_call: TRBJ2-5; v_call: TRBV3-1; clone_size: -; d_call: -; cdr3_aa: CASSRPSVETQYF; cdr3_nt: TGTGCCAGCAGCCGACCCTCCGTTGAGACCCAGTACTTC
j_call: TRBJ1-2; v_call: TRBV12-3/TRBV12-4; clone_size: -; d_call: -; cdr3_aa: CASKLGHNGNYGYTF; cdr3_nt: TGTGCCAGCAAACTGGGCCACAATGGGAACTATGGCTACACCTTC
j_call: TRBJ2-7; v_call: TRBV4-1; clone_size: few; d_call: TRBD2; cdr3_aa: CASSQATSGISYEQYF; cdr3_nt: TGCGCCAGCAGCCAAGCTACTAGCGGGATATCCTACGAGCAGTACTTC
j_call: TRBJ2-2; v_call: TRBV5-1; clone_size: -; d_call: -; cdr3_aa: CASARAAGELFF; cdr3_nt: TGCGCCAGTGCCAGGGCTGCTGGGGAGCTGTTTTTT
j_call: TRBJ1-3; v_call: TRBV12-3/TRBV12-4; clone_size: many; d_call: -; cdr3_aa: CASSLTVGNTIYF; cdr3_nt: TGTGCCAGCAGCTTGACAGTTGGAAACACCATATATTTT
j_call: TRBJ2-1; v_call: TRBV2; clone_size: -; d_call: -; cdr3_aa: CASSEGRTSYNEQFF; cdr3_nt: TGTGCCAGCAGTGAAGGGAGAACCTCCTACAATGAGCAGTTCTTC
j_call: TRBJ2-2; v_call: TRBV18; clone_size: few; d_call: -; cdr3_aa: CASSPPVVQGAGELFF; cdr3_nt: TGTGCCAGCTCACCACCGGTCGTACAAGGGGCCGGGGAGCTGTTTTTT
j_call: TRBJ2-2; v_call: TRBV10-2; clone_size: -; d_call: TRBD1; cdr3_aa: CASSAGTGRPGELFF; cdr3_nt: TGCGCCAGCAGCGCCGGGACAGGGAGACCCGGGGAGCTGTTTTTT